This entry describes one T cell receptor (beta chain). TCRdb's copy holds only in-frame clones and misses some; the assay was immunoSEQ multiplex PCR. The sample gives 250,000 to 300,000 clones, about nine tenths of which show up once; approximately 2.4% is in the top ten. The record originates from a study of blood T cell repertoires in COVID-19. The V end lost 4 bases, the J end lost 5 bases, and 10 bases lay between the germline ends. Germline V gives CDR1 SGHNT, CDR2 YYREEE (reference sequence). The CDR3 spans 12 residues. The gene calls are TRBV5-4 and TRBJ2-7, with D possibly being TRBD2 (6 bases). The sequenced sample consisted of PBMCs or T cells enriched from blood (not recorded which). The receptor was isolated from a woman aged 40 to 55 with acute COVID-19. CDR3 loop: CASSAGPNEQYF. Written as DNA, the CDR3 is TGTGCCAGCAGCGCGGGACCCAACGAGCAGTACTTC.